The clone carrying this T cell receptor beta chain was seen a handful of times. The antigen is undetermined. This record belongs to a study of a mutant IDH1 vaccine in newly diagnosed glioma. Study-level points and caveats: There seemed to be no relation between pseudoprogression and changes in top peripheral T cell clonotypes.

Germline loops: CDR1 LNHNV, CDR2 YYDKDF (reference sequence). CDR3 length: 16 amino acids. With V trimmed by 1 base and J by 1 base, 3 bases remained unmatched. This table comes from immunoSEQ multiplex PCR, and its TCRdb copy is limited to in-frame clones, with some not included. In the table there are tens of thousands of clones, 89% of which are singletons. As to time point: week 5, during vaccination. A 20-mer mutant IDH1 peptide at 300 ug was injected subcutaneously with topical imiquimod. Donors had new IDH1-mutant astrocytomas of WHO grade 3 or 4 (ATRX-lost). The chain uses TRBV15 and TRBJ1-1; 10 nucleotides agree with TRBD1. Specimen: PBMCs, collected from a glioma patient whose treatment included an IDH1 peptide vaccine. This TCR was sampled from a man aged 18-30 years with glioma. In DNA form, the CDR3 reads TGTGCCACCAGCAGAGGGACAGGGGGGGGGAACACTGAAGCTTTCTTT. Its protein is CATSRGTGGGNTEAFF.